A selection of T cell receptor beta chains follows, all from one sample in a study of shared clonotypes between healthy human individuals. TCRdb keeps only in-frame clones here, not all; method: immunoSEQ multiplex PCR. The data hold some 1.1 million clones, with approximately 80% observed a single time. Sequenced: memory CD4+ T cells from PBMCs. All receptors derive from a man aged 18 to 29 in good health. Some clones in this sample may be carry-over from other donors' samples. CDR3s include the opening cysteine and the closing phenylalanine or tryptophan. Each record gives: D gene, clone size, V gene, J gene, CDR3 protein, CDR3 DNA. A D gene is named only where the DNA matches it firmly. Clone sizes are given selectively: once, few, many, or a class where the clone is expanded.

d_call: TRBD1
clone_size: -
v_call: TRBV5-4
j_call: TRBJ2-7
cdr3_aa: CASSPRWQGAQEQYF
cdr3_nt: TGTGCCAGCAGCCCCCGATGGCAGGGGGCGCAAGAGCAGTACTTC

d_call: TRBD2
clone_size: -
v_call: TRBV5-4
j_call: TRBJ2-7
cdr3_aa: CASSSPSGSDEQYF
cdr3_nt: TGTGCCAGCAGCTCCCCTAGCGGGAGTGACGAGCAGTACTTC

d_call: TRBD2
clone_size: once
v_call: TRBV7-8
j_call: TRBJ2-2
cdr3_aa: CASSFGGGVARELFF
cdr3_nt: TGTGCCAGCAGCTTCGGTGGGGGGGTTGCCCGGGAGCTGTTTTTT

d_call: -
clone_size: many
v_call: TRBV28
j_call: TRBJ2-5
cdr3_aa: CASSFSAQETQYF
cdr3_nt: TGTGCCAGCAGCTTCTCCGCTCAAGAGACCCAGTACTTC

d_call: TRBD1
clone_size: -
v_call: TRBV6-1
j_call: TRBJ1-2
cdr3_aa: CASKGQAYGYTF
cdr3_nt: TGTGCCAGCAAAGGACAGGCCTATGGCTACACCTTC

d_call: TRBD1
clone_size: -
v_call: TRBV6-6
j_call: TRBJ1-3
cdr3_aa: CASSVRTGGSGNTIYF
cdr3_nt: TGTGCCAGTTCTGTGAGGACAGGGGGCTCTGGAAACACCATATATTTT

d_call: TRBD1
clone_size: -
v_call: TRBV10-3
j_call: TRBJ1-1
cdr3_aa: CAVRDSFETEAFF
cdr3_nt: TGTGCCGTTCGGGACAGCTTTGAGACTGAAGCTTTCTTT

d_call: -
clone_size: -
v_call: TRBV28
j_call: TRBJ1-1
cdr3_aa: CASSPPGHRVAEAFF
cdr3_nt: TGTGCCAGCAGTCCGCCGGGACATCGAGTCGCTGAAGCTTTCTTT

d_call: -
clone_size: -
v_call: TRBV4-1
j_call: TRBJ1-2
cdr3_aa: CASSGSGYGYTF
cdr3_nt: TGCGCCAGCAGCGGCTCTGGCTATGGCTACACCTTC

d_call: -
clone_size: -
v_call: TRBV28
j_call: TRBJ2-3
cdr3_aa: CASSLSGSGMDTQYF
cdr3_nt: TGTGCCAGCAGTTTATCGGGAAGTGGGATGGATACGCAGTATTTT

d_call: -
clone_size: -
v_call: TRBV7-2
j_call: TRBJ2-7
cdr3_aa: CASSWEMGYGEQYF
cdr3_nt: TGTGCCAGCAGCTGGGAGATGGGGTATGGCGAGCAGTACTTC

d_call: TRBD2
clone_size: once
v_call: TRBV7-2
j_call: TRBJ2-7
cdr3_aa: CASSLAGTSGPYEQYF
cdr3_nt: TGTGCCAGCAGCTTAGCCGGGACTAGCGGCCCCTACGAGCAGTACTTC

d_call: -
clone_size: -
v_call: TRBV7-2
j_call: TRBJ2-7
cdr3_aa: CASSPHGGREYEQYF
cdr3_nt: TGTGCCAGCAGCCCACACGGGGGGCGGGAGTACGAGCAGTACTTC

d_call: -
clone_size: -
v_call: TRBV6-4
j_call: TRBJ2-1
cdr3_aa: CASSDSKYSEQFF
cdr3_nt: TGTGCCAGCAGTGACTCGAAATATTCTGAGCAGTTCTTC

d_call: TRBD1
clone_size: -
v_call: TRBV5-4
j_call: TRBJ2-5
cdr3_aa: CASSAPGQGKETQYF
cdr3_nt: TGTGCCAGCAGCGCGCCGGGACAGGGTAAAGAGACCCAGTACTTC

d_call: -
clone_size: few
v_call: TRBV6-6
j_call: TRBJ2-6
cdr3_aa: CASSLGRASGANVLTF
cdr3_nt: TGTGCCAGCAGCTTGGGACGCGCCTCTGGGGCCAACGTCCTGACTTTC

d_call: -
clone_size: -
v_call: TRBV19
j_call: TRBJ2-2
cdr3_aa: CASSMEGLKSTGELFF
cdr3_nt: TGTGCCAGTAGTATGGAAGGTTTGAAGAGCACCGGGGAGCTGTTTTTT

d_call: TRBD2
clone_size: -
v_call: TRBV6-1
j_call: TRBJ2-2
cdr3_aa: CASSQAGIPTGELFF
cdr3_nt: TGTGCCAGCAGCCAAGCGGGAATCCCCACCGGGGAGCTGTTTTTT